The 17 T cell receptor beta chains below were found in one sample sequenced in a study of cytomegalovirus exposure and HLA in healthy donors. Generated by immunoSEQ multiplex PCR, the TCRdb table keeps only in-frame clones and is missing some. The sample gives some 110,000 clones, roughly 82% of which show up once; approximately 4.9% is in the top ten. The material sequenced was PBMCs. These receptors all come from a man in his late teens or twenties in good health and CMV-seronegative.

In regard to this clone: This sample includes further DNA sequences coding for the same CDR3. This rearrangement joins TRBV2 to TRBJ2-7; D possibly corresponds to TRBD2 (5 bases). This CDR3 is 14 amino acids long. In germline, CDR1 is SNHLY, CDR2 FYNNEI. V shed 3 bases and J shed 2 bases, with 11 bases lying between them. The CDR3 region is CASSEPGLAYEQYF. The CDR3 nucleotides are TGTGCCAGCAGTGAGCCCGGACTCGCCTACGAGCAGTACTTC. Combining the CDR3 with reference TRBV2 and TRBJ2-7 gives the whole variable domain EPEVTQTPSHQVTQMGQEVILRCVPISNHLYFYWYRQILGQKVEFLVSFYNNEISEKSEIFDDQFSVERPDGSNFTLKIRSTKLEDSAMYFCASSEPGLAYEQYFGPGTRLTVT.

J is TRBJ2-7 and V is TRBV30, with 9 bases lining up with TRBD1. The CDR3 runs to 12 residues. J gave up 4 bases and V 8 bases, and 6 bases lay outside the gene matches. Per germline, CDR1 GTSNPN and CDR2 SVGIG (reference sequence). The chain's CDR3 is CAGGTGSYEQYF. CDR3 DNA: TGTGCCGGCGGGACAGGGTCGTACGAGCAGTACTTC.

V usage is TRBV30 and J usage is TRBJ2-7; 9 bases map to TRBD2. This CDR3 has 15 residues. Unmatched junction bases numbered 11, after V lost 3 bases and J lost 5 bases. Germline V lookup: CDR1 GTSNPN, CDR2 SVGIG (reference sequence). The CDR3 is CAWSGLAGVVNEQYF. CDR3 sequence (DNA): TGTGCCTGGAGCGGATTAGCGGGAGTCGTCAACGAGCAGTACTTC.

The CDR3 reads CASSLGMDRGRRGYTF. CDR3 bases: TGTGCCAGCAGCTTGGGGATGGACAGGGGGCGGAGAGGCTACACCTTC. This rearrangement joins TRBV5-4 to TRBJ1-2, with 11 bases identical to TRBD1. In germline, CDR1 is SGHNT, CDR2 YYREEE (reference sequence). This CDR3 spans 16 amino acids. V dropped 0 bases and J dropped 8; count of bases not matched to a gene: 9. Full variable domain (missing parts from reference TRBV5-4 and TRBJ1-2): ETGVTQSPTHLIKTRGQQVTLRCSSQSGHNTVSWYQQALGQGPQFIFQYYREEENGRGNFPPRFSGLQFPNYSSELNVNALELDDSALYLCASSLGMDRGRRGYTFGSGTRLTVV.

The chain carries TRBV10-2 and TRBJ1-1, with D possibly being TRBD1 (5 bases). The length of the CDR3 is 15 residues. CDR1 and CDR2 from the germline V gene are WSHSY and SAAADI. V was shortened by 6 bases and J by 1 base, with 15 bases between the two germline ends. CDR3 DNA: TGCGCCAGCAGCGGCACCAGGGCTTCGAACACTGAAGCTTTCTTT. Translated: CASSGTRASNTEAFF.

V usage is TRBV6-6 and J usage is TRBJ1-6; no firm D call. The ends were cut back, 10 bases at V and 4 bases at J, with 11 bases in the middle. The CDR3 totals 13 residues. CDR1 is MNHNY and CDR2 is SVGAGI in the germline V gene (reference sequence). The CDR3 protein is CATGTGYNSPLHF. CDR3 coding DNA: TGTGCCACCGGAACGGGGTATAATTCACCCCTCCACTTT.

The V gene is TRBV19, the J gene TRBJ2-7; maybe TRBD2 (5 bases). This CDR3 region has 9 residues. From germline, CDR1 is LNHDA and CDR2 SQIVND (reference sequence). Trimming left V 10 bases short and J 9 bases short, with 10 bases between. DNA of the CDR3: TGTGCCATCCGGGATTGGCAGTACTTC. As protein: CAIRDWQYF.

The rearrangement uses TRBV29-1 and TRBJ2-7; tentative D call: TRBD1 (5 bases). The germline V gene has CDR1 SQVTM and CDR2 ANQGSEA. V lost 0 bases to trimming and J lost 3 bases, with 15 bases between them. This CDR3 has 15 amino acids. The CDR3 DNA reads as TGCAGCGTTGAAGATCAGGGTCAGACTTACTACGAGCAGTACTTC. The encoded protein is CSVEDQGQTYYEQYF.

This clone was seen only once. The chain couples TRBV5-1 to TRBJ2-1; tentatively, D is TRBD2 (5 bases). Germline CDR1 is SGHRS and CDR2 is YFSETQ. This CDR3 has 13 residues. V dropped 4 bases and J dropped 5 bases, with 10 bases sitting between them. The CDR3 is CASSPEANNEQFF. DNA for the CDR3: TGCGCCAGCAGCCCGGAGGCGAACAATGAGCAGTTCTTC.

The table lists this clone with a few counts. V usage is TRBV5-6 and J usage is TRBJ2-3; D is perhaps TRBD1 (6 bases). CDR3 length: 16 amino acids. Germline loops: CDR1 SGHDT, CDR2 YYEEEE. With 3 bases removed from V and 2 bases from J, the gap between germline ends came to 16 bases. In DNA, the CDR3 is TGTGCCAGCAGCTCCCTCCGGGACACAAACACAGATACGCAGTATTTT. This encodes CASSSLRDTNTDTQYF.

Concerning this clone itself: An end of the junction does not agree with germline; a read error may underlie this. The gene calls are TRBV7-9 and TRBJ2-1, with 7 bases matching TRBD1. Germline CDR1 is SEHNR and CDR2 is FQNEAQ (reference sequence). This CDR3 is 16 amino acids long. In DNA, the CDR3 is TGTGCCAGCAGGTTAGACCAAGGACAGGCATACAATGAGCAGTTCTTC. Encoded protein: CASRLDQGQAYNEQFF.

The rearrangement joins TRBV5-1 to TRBJ2-7; maybe TRBD2 (6 bases). Deletions cut 0 bases from V and 1 base from J, with 17 bases between. The germline V gene has CDR1 SGHRS and CDR2 YFSETQ. This CDR3 is 17 amino acids long. The CDR3 coding sequence is TGCGCCAGCAGCTTGGATCCCTTCGGCGGGATATCCTACGAGCAGTACTTC. It translates to CASSLDPFGGISYEQYF.

The chain joins TRBV28 to TRBJ1-2; perhaps TRBD1 as D (5 bases). Trimming left V 7 bases short and J 4 bases short, with 16 bases between. From germline, CDR1 is MDHEN and CDR2 SYDVKM. This CDR3 has 14 residues. Here the CDR3 DNA reads TGTGCCAGCAAGGACGGAAAGGGGATCTATGGCTACACCTTC. Protein sequence: CASKDGKGIYGYTF.

This clone was seen many times. The V gene is TRBV11-2, the J gene TRBJ2-7, with a possible D match to TRBD2 (6 bases). The CDR3 covers 15 residues. Looked up from germline, CDR1 is SGHAT and CDR2 is FQNNGV. V was shortened by 0 bases and J by 2 bases, with 11 bases between the two germline ends. The CDR3 loop reads CASSLDLGGTYEQYF. For the CDR3, the DNA is TGTGCCAGCAGCTTAGATCTAGGAGGGACCTACGAGCAGTACTTC.

DNA of the CDR3: TGCGCCAGCAGTCCCGGAGGGGTTCGGGACACTGAAGCTTTCTTT. Translating gives CASSPGGVRDTEAFF. The chain employs TRBV5-1 and TRBJ1-1; TRBD1 might be the D (5 bases). V was pared by 5 bases and J by 3 bases, with 17 bases between. The CDR3 totals 15 residues. Germline lookup yields CDR1 SGHRS and CDR2 YFSETQ.

The chain is built from TRBV7-9 and TRBJ2-1, with 9 bases aligning to TRBD2. Trimming took 4 bases from V and 7 from J; bases not matched to a gene: 8. The CDR3 consists of 15 residues. The germline V gene has CDR1 SEHNR and CDR2 FQNEAQ (reference sequence). The CDR3 DNA sequence: TGTGCCAGCAGCTCGCGGGGGGGGGTTGGAAATGAGCAGTTCTTC. This sequence encodes CASSSRGGVGNEQFF. Supplemented by reference TRBV7-9 and TRBJ2-1, the full variable domain reads DTGVSQNPRHKITKRGQNVTFRCDPISEHNRLYWYRQTLGQGPEFLTYFQNEAQLEKSRLLSDRFSAERPKGSFSTLEIQRTEQGDSAMYLCASSSRGGVGNEQFFGPGTRLTVL.

The rearrangement uses TRBV5-1 and TRBJ1-1, with 9 bases aligning to TRBD1. J was trimmed by 1 base and V by 5 bases; bases with no gene match: 3. Germline lookup yields CDR1 SGHRS and CDR2 YFSETQ. The CDR3 consists of 14 residues. CDR3 DNA sequence: TGCGCCAGCAGACCGGGACAGGGGAACACTGAAGCTTTCTTT. Amino acid sequence: CASRPGQGNTEAFF.